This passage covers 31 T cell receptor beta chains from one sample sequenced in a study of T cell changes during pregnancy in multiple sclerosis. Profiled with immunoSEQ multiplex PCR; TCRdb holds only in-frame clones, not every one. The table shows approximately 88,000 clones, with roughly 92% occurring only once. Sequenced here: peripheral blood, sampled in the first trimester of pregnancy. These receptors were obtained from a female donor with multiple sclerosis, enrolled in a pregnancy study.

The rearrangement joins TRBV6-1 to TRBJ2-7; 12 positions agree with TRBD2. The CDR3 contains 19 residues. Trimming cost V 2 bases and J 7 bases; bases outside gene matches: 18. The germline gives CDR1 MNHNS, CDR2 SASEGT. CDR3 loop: CASSERGRLAGEKSTEQYF. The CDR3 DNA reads TGTGCCAGCAGTGAACGAGGGAGACTAGCGGGAGAGAAGTCGACGGAGCAGTACTTC.

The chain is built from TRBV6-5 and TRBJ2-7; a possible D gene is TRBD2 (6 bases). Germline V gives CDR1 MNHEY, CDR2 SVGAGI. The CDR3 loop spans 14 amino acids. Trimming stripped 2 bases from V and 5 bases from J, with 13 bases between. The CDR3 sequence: CASSYGQGLHEQYF. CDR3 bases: TGTGCCAGCAGTTACGGGCAGGGACTGCACGAGCAGTACTTC.

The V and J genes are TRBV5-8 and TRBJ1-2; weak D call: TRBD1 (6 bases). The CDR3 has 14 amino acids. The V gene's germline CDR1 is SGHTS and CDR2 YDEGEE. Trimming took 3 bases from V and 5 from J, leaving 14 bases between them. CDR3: CASSSGQIAYGYTF. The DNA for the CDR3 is TGTGCCAGCAGCTCAGGACAGATTGCTTATGGCTACACCTTC.

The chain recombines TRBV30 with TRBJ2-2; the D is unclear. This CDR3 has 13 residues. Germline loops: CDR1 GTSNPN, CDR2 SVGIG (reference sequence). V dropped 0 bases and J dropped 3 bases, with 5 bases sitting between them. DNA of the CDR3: TGTGCCTGGAGTGTTTTAGACACCGGGGAGCTGTTTTTT. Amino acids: CAWSVLDTGELFF.

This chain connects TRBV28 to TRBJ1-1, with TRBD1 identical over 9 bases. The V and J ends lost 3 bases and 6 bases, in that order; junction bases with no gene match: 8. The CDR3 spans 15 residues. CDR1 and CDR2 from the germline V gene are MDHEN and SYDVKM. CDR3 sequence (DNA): TGTGCCAGCAGTTTCTCCGGACAGGGGAGTGCTGAAGCTTTCTTT. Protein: CASSFSGQGSAEAFF.

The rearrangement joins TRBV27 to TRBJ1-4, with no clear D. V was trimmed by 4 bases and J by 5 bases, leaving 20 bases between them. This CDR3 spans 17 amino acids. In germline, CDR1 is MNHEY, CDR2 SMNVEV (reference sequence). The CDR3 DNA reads TGTGCCAGCAGTTCAAACCCCGGGAGGGTTTCCAATGAAAAACTGTTTTTT. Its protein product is CASSSNPGRVSNEKLFF.

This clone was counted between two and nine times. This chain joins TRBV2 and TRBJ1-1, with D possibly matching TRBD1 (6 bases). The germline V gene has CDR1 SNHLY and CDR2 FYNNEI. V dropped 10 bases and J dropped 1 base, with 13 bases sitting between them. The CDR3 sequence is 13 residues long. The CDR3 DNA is TGTGCCACCAGGGGCAGGGCGAACACTGAAGCTTTCTTT. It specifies CATRGRANTEAFF.

CDR3 DNA: TGCGCCAGCAGCCAAGCCCCGAAGCTCACTGAAGCTTTCTTT. Translation gives CASSQAPKLTEAFF. V gene TRBV4-1 combines with J gene TRBJ1-1; D is uncertain. Trimming left V 1 base short and J 4 bases short, with 10 bases between. CDR1 MGHRA and CDR2 YSYEKL come from the germline V gene. The CDR3 runs to 14 residues.

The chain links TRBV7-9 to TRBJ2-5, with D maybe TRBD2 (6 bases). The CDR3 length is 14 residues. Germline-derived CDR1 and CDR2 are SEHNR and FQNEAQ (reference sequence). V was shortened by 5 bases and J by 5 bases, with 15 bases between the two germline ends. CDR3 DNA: TGTGCCAGCAGCCGAGCGGGCCTCACGGAGACCCAGTACTTC. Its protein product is CASSRAGLTETQYF.

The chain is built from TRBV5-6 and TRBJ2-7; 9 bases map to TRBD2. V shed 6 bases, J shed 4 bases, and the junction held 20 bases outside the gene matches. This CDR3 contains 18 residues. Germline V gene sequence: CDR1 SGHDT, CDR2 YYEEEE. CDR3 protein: CASTGRVLGREGRYEQYF. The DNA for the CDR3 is TGTGCCAGCACTGGCCGGGTTCTCGGGCGGGAGGGCCGGTACGAGCAGTACTTC.

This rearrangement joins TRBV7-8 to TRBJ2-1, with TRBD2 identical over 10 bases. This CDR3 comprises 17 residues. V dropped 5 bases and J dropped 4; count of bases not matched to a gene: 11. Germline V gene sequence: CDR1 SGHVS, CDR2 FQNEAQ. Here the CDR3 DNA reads TGTGCCAGCAGCGGACAGAGTCTAGCGGGAGCTTACAATGAGCAGTTCTTC. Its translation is CASSGQSLAGAYNEQFF.

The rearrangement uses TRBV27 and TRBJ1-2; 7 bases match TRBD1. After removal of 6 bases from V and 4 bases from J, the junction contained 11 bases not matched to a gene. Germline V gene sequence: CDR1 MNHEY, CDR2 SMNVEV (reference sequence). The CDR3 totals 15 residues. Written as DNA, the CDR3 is TGTGCCAGCAGCCCTCAAATACAGGGGATCTATGGCTACACCTTC. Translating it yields CASSPQIQGIYGYTF.

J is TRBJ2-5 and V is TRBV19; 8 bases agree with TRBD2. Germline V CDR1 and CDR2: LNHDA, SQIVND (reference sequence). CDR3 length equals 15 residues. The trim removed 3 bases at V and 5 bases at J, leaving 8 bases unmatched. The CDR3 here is CASSIDGGLGETQYF. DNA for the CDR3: TGTGCCAGTAGTATCGACGGGGGACTAGGGGAGACCCAGTACTTC. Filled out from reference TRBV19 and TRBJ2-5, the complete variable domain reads DGGITQSPKYLFRKEGQNVTLSCEQNLNHDAMYWYRQDPGQGLRLIYYSQIVNDFQKGDIAEGYSVSREKKESFPLTVTSAQKNPTAFYLCASSIDGGLGETQYFGPGTRLLVL.

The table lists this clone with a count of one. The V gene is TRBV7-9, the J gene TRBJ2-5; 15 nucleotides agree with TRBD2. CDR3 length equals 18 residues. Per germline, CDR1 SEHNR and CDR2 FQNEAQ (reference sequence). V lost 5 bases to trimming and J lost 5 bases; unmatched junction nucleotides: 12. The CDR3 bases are TGTGCCAGCAGCCCAAATTGGGGACTAGCGGGAGGTAGTGAGACCCAGTACTTC. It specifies CASSPNWGLAGGSETQYF.

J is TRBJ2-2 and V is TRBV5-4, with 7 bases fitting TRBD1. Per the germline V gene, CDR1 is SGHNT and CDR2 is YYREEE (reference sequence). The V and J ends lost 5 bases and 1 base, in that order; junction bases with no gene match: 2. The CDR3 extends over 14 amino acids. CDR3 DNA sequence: TGTGCCAGCAGGTCAGGGGGGAACACCGGGGAGCTGTTTTTT. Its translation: CASRSGGNTGELFF.

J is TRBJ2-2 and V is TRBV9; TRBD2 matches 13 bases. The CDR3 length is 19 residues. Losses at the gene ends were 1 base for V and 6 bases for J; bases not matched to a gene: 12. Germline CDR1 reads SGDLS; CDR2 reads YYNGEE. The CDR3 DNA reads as TGTGCCAGCAGCGTATCGGGGACTAGCGGGATTGGTTCAGCCGGGGAGCTGTTTTTT. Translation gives CASSVSGTSGIGSAGELFF.

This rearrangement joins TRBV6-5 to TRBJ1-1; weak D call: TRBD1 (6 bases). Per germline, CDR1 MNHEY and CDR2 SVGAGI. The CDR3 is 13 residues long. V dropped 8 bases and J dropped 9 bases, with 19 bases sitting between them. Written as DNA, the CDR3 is TGTGCCAGCCTATCAGGGGTTAGGTCCCAAGCTTTCTTT. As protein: CASLSGVRSQAFF.

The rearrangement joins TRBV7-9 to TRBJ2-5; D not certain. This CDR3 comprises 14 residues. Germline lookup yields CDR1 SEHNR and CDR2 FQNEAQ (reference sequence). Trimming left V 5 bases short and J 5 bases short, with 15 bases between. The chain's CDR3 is CASSVSGAVETQYF. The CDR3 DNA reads TGTGCCAGCAGCGTATCAGGTGCAGTGGAGACCCAGTACTTC. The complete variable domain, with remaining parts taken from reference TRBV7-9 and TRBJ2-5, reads DTGVSQNPRHKITKRGQNVTFRCDPISEHNRLYWYRQTLGQGPEFLTYFQNEAQLEKSRLLSDRFSAERPKGSFSTLEIQRTEQGDSAMYLCASSVSGAVETQYFGPGTRLLVL.

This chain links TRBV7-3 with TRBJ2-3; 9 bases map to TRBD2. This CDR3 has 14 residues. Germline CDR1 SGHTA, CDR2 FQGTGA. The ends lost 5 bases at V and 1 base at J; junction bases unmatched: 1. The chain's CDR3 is CASSQREGTDTQYF. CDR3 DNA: TGTGCCAGCAGCCAGCGGGAGGGCACAGATACGCAGTATTTT. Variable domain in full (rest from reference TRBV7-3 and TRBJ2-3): GAGVSQTPSNKVTEKGKYVELRCDPISGHTALYWYRQSLGQGPEFLIYFQGTGAADDSGLPNDRFFAVRPEGSVSTLKIQRTERGDSAVYLCASSQREGTDTQYFGPGTRLTVL.

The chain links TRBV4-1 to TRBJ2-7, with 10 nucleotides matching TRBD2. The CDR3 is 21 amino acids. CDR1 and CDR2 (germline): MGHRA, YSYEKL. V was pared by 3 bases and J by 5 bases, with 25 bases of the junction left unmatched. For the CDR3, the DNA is TGCGCCAGCAGCCAGGAAGACTTAAAAACAGGGGAGGCTAGCGGGAGCCACGAGCAGTACTTC. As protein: CASSQEDLKTGEASGSHEQYF.

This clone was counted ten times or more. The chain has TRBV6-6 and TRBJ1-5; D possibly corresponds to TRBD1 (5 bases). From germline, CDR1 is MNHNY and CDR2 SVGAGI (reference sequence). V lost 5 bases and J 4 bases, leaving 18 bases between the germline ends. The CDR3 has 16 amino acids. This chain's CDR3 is CASSPQLTVPNQPQHF. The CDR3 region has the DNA TGTGCCAGCAGTCCCCAGTTGACAGTTCCTAATCAGCCCCAGCATTTT.

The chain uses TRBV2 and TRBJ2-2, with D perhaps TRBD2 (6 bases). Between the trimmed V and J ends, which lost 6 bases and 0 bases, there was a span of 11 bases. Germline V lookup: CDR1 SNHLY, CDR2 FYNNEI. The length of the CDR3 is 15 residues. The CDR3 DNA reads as TGTGCCAGCAGCCTTAGCGGATCGAACACCGGGGAGCTGTTTTTT. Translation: CASSLSGSNTGELFF.

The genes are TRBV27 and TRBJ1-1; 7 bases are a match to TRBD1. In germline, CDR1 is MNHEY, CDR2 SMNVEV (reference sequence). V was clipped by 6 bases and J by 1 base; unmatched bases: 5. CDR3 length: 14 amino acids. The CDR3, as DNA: TGTGCCAGCAGGACAGGGAACCCGAACACTGAAGCTTTCTTT. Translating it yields CASRTGNPNTEAFF.

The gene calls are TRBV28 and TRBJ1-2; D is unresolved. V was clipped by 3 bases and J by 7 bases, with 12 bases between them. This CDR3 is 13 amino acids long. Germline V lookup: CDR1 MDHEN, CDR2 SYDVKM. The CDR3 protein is CASSFKLGSGYTF. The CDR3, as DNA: TGTGCCAGCAGTTTCAAGCTGGGGAGTGGCTACACCTTC.

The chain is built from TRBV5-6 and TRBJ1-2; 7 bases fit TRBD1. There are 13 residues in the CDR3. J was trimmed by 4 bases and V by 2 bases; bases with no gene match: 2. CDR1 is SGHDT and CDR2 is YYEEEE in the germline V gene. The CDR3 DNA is TGTGCCAGCAGCTTTGACAGGGCCTATGGCTACACCTTC. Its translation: CASSFDRAYGYTF. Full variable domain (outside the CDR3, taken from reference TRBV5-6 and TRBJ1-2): DAGVTQSPTHLIKTRGQQVTLRCSPKSGHDTVSWYQQALGQGPQFIFQYYEEEERQRGNFPDRFSGHQFPNYSSELNVNALLLGDSALYLCASSFDRAYGYTFGSGTRLTVV.

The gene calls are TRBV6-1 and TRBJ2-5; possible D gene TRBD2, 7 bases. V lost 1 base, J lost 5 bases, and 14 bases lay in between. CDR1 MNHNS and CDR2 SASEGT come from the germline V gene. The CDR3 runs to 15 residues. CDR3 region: CASSEGWGGSETQYF. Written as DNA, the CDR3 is TGTGCCAGCAGTGAAGGGTGGGGGGGCTCGGAGACCCAGTACTTC.

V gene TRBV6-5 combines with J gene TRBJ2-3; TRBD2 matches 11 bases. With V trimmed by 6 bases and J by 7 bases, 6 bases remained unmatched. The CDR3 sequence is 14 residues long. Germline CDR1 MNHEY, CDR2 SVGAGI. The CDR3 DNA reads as TGTGCCAGCAGCCCCGGGACTAGCGGCAATACGCAGTATTTT. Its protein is CASSPGTSGNTQYF.

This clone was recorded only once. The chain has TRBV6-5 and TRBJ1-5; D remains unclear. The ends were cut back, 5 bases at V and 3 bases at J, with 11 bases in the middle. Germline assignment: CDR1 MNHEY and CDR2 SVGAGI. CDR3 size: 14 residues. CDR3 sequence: CASSRGLTNQPQHF. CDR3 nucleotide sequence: TGTGCCAGCAGTCGTGGACTCACCAATCAGCCCCAGCATTTT.

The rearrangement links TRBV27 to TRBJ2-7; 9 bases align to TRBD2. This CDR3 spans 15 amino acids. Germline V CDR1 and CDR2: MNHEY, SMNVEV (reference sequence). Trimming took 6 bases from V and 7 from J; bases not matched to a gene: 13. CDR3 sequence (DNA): TGTGCCAGCAGACCTCGGGGTAGCGGGAGAAATGAGCAGTACTTC. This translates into CASRPRGSGRNEQYF.

The CDR3 DNA is TGTGCCAGCAGCCCTGGTATAACAGATTCCTACGAGCAGTACTTC. The encoded protein is CASSPGITDSYEQYF. The V and J genes are TRBV28 and TRBJ2-7; no clear D. The CDR3 extends over 15 amino acids. V lost 6 bases, J lost 1 base, and 16 bases lay in between. Germline V lookup: CDR1 MDHEN, CDR2 SYDVKM.

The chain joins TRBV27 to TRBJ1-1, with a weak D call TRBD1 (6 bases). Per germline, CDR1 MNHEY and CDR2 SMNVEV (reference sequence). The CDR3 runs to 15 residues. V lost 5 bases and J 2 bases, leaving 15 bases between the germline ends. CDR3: CASSRGASRNTEAFF. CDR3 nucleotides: TGTGCCAGCAGTCGGGGGGCAAGCCGTAACACTGAAGCTTTCTTT.